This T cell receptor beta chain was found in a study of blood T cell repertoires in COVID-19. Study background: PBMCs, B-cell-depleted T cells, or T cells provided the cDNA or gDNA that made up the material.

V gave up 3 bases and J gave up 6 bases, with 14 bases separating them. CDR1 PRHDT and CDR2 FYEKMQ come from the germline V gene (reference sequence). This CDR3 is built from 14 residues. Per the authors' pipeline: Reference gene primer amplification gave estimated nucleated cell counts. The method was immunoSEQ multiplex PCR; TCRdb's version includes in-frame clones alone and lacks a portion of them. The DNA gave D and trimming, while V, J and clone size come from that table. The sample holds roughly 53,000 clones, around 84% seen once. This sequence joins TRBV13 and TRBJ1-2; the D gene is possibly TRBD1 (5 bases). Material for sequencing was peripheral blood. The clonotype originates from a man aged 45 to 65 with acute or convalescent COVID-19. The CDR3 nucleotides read TGTGCCAGCAGCTTGGGGCCCTCCGCGAATGGCTACACCTTC. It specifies CASSLGPSANGYTF.